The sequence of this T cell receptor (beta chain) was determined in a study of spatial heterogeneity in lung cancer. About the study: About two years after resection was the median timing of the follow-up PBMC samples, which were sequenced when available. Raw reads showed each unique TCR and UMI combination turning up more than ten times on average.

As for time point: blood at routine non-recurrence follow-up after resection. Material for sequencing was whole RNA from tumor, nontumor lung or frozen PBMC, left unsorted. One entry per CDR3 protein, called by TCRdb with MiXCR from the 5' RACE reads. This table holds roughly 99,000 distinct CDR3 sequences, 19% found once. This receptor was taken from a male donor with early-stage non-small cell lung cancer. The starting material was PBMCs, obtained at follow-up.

DNA for the CDR3: TGTGCCAGCTCACCACCTGGCACCGGGGAGCTGTTTTTT. Translated: CASSPPGTGELFF. This chain links TRBV18 with TRBJ2-2; unclear D gene. The CDR3 spans 13 residues. Germline CDR1 KGHSH, CDR2 LQKENI. Trimming cost V 0 bases and J 4 bases, with 3 bases left between them.